The entry below describes one TCR beta chain. This sample stems from a study of glioma-infiltrating T cells after dendritic cell vaccination. Looking at the study overall: Patients had newly diagnosed or recurrent glioblastoma and received dendritic cell vaccines.

Method: immunoSEQ multiplex PCR; TCRdb's copy keeps in-frame clones and lacks some. The table lists tens of thousands of clones, approximately 83% of them singletons. With 5 bases clipped from V and 2 bases from J, the junction kept 7 bases outside the gene matches. The CDR3 runs 16 residues. The germline V gene encodes CDR1 SGHTA and CDR2 FQGNSA. Described time point: after dendritic cell vaccination, including at tumor progression/relapse. This sample comprised blood, obtained after dendritic cell vaccination. The clonotype was recovered from a human donor with glioblastoma. The chain couples TRBV7-2 to TRBJ2-1, with 9 bases identical to TRBD2. CDR3 sequence (DNA): TGTGCCAGCAGCCTCCAAAGCGGGGGGACCTACAATGAGCAGTTCTTC. Translated, it gives CASSLQSGGTYNEQFF.